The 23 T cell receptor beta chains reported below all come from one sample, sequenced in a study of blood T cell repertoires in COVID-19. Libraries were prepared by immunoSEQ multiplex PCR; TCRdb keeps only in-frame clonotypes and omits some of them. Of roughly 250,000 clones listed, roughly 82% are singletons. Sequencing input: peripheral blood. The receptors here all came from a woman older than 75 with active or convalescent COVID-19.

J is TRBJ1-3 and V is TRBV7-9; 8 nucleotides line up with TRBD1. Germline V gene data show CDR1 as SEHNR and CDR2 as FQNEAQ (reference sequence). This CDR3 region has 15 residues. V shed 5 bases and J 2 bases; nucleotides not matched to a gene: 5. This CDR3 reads CASSRTGSPGNTIYF. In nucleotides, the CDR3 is TGTGCCAGCAGCCGGACAGGGAGTCCTGGAAACACCATATATTTT.

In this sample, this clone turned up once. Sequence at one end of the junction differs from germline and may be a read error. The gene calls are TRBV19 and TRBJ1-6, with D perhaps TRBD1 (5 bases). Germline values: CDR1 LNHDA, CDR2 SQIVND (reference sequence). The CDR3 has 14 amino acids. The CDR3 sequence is CASSQGSYDSPLHF. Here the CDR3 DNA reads TGTGCCAGTAGTCAGGGATCCTATGATTCACCCCTCCACTTT.

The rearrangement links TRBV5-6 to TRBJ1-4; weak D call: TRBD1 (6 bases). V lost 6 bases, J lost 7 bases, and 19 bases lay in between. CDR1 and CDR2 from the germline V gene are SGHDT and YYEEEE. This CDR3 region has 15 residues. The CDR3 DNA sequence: TGTGCCAGCAATAGACAGGAACAGATGATTGAAAAACTGTTTTTT. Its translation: CASNRQEQMIEKLFF.

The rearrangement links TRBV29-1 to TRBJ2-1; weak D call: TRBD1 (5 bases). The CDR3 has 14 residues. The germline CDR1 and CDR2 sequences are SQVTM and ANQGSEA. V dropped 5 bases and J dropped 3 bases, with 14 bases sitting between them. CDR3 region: CSVSGRADYNEQFF. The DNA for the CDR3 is TGCAGCGTTTCGGGCAGGGCGGACTACAATGAGCAGTTCTTC.

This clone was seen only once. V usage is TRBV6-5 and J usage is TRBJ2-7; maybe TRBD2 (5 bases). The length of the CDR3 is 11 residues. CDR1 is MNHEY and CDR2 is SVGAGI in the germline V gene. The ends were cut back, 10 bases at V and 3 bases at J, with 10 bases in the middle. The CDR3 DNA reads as TGTGCCATCGGGAATGTCTACGAGCAGTACTTC. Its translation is CAIGNVYEQYF.

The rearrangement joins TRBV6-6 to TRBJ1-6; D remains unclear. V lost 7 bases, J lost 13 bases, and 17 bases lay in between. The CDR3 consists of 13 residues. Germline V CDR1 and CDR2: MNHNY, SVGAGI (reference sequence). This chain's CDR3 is CASTGRRLDPLHF. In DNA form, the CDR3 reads TGTGCCAGCACCGGGAGGAGATTGGACCCCCTCCACTTT.

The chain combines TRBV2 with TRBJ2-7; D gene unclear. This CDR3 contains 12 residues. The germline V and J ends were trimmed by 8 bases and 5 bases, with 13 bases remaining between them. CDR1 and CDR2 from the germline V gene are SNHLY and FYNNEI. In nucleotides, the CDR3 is TGTGCCAGCGGTTATGTAGCCAACGAGCAGTACTTC. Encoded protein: CASGYVANEQYF.

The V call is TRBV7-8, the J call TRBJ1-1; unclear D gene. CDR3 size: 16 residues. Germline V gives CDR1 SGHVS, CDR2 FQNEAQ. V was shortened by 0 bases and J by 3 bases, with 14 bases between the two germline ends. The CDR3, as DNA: TGTGCCAGCAGCTTAGCCATACGAACCGGGGACACTGAAGCTTTCTTT. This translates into CASSLAIRTGDTEAFF.

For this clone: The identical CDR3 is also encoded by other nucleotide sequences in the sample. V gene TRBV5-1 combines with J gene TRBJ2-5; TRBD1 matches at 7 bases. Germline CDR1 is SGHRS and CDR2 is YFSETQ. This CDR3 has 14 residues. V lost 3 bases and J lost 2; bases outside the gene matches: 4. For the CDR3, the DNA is TGCGCCAGCAGCTCGGGACAGCCACAAGAGACCCAGTACTTC. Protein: CASSSGQPQETQYF.

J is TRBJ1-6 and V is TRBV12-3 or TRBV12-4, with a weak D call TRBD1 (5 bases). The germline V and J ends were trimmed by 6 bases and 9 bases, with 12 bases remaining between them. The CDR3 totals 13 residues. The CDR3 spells CASREGQSSPLHF. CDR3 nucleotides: TGTGCCAGCAGGGAAGGACAAAGTTCACCCCTCCACTTT.

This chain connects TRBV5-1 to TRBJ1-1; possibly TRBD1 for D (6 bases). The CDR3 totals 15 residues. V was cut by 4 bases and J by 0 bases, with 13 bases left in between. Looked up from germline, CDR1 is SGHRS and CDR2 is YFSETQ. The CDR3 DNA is TGCGCCAGCAGCAACGGACAGCACATGAACACTGAAGCTTTCTTT. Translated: CASSNGQHMNTEAFF.

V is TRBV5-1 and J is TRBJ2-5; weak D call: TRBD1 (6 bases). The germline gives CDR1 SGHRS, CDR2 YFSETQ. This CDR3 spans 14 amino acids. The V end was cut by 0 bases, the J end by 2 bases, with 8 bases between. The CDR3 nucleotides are TGCGCCAGCAGCTTGGCTGGACAGCAAGAGACCCAGTACTTC. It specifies CASSLAGQQETQYF.

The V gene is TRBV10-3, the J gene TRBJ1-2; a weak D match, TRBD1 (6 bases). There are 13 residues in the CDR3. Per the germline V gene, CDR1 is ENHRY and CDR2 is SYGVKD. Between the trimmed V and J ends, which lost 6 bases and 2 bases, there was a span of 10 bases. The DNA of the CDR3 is TGTGCCATCAGCTTCGACAGGAACTATGGCTACACCTTC. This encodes CAISFDRNYGYTF.

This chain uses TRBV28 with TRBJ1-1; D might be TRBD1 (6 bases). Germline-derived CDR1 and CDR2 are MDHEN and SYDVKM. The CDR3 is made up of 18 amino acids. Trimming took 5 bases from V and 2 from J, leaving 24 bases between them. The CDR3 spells CASSPLGRGRLGNTEAFF. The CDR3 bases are TGTGCCAGCAGTCCACTGGGCAGGGGTCGCCTAGGAAACACTGAAGCTTTCTTT.

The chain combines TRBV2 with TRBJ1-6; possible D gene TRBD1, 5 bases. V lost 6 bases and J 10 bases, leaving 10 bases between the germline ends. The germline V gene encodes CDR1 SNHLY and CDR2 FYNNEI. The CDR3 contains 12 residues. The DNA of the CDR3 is TGTGCCAGCAGCCAGGGCAGGTCACCCCTCCACTTT. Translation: CASSQGRSPLHF.

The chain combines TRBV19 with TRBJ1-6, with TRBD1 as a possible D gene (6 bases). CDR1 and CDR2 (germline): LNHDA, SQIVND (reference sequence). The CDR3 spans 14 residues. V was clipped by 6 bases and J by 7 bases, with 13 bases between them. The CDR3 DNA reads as TGTGCCAGTAGATACACAGGGATGAATTCACCCCTCCACTTT. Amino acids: CASRYTGMNSPLHF.

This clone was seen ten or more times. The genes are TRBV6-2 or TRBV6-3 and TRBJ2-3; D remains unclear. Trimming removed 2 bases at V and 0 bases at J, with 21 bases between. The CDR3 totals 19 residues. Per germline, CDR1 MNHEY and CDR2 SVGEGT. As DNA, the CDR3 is TGTGCCAGCAGTTACCCCCTAGTCGGCTACTTGCATAGCACAGATACGCAGTATTTT. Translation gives CASSYPLVGYLHSTDTQYF.

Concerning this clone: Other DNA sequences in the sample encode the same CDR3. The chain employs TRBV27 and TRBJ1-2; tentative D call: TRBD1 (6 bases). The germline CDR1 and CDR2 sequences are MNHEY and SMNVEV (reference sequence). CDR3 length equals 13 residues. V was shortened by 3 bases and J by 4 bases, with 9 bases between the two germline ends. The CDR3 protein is CASSLGGGYGYTF. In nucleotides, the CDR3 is TGTGCCAGCAGTTTGGGAGGGGGCTATGGCTACACCTTC.

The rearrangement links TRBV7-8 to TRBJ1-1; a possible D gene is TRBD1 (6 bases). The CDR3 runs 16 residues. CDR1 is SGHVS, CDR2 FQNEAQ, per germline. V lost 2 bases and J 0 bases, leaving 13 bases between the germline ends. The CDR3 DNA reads TGTGCCAGCAGCTTACTGGGGGGGGCAATGAACACTGAAGCTTTCTTT. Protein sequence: CASSLLGGAMNTEAFF.

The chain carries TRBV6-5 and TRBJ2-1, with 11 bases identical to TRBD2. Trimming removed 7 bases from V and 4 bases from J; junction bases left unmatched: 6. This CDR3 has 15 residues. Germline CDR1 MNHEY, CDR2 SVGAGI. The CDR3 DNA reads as TGTGCCAGCACCTCACGACTAGCGGGATACAATGAGCAGTTCTTC. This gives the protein CASTSRLAGYNEQFF.

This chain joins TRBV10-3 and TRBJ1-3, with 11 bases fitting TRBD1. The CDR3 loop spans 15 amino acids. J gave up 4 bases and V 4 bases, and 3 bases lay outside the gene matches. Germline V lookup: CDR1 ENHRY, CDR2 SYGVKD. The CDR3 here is CAISVGQGAGNTIYF. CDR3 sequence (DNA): TGTGCCATCAGTGTCGGACAGGGGGCGGGAAACACCATATATTTT.

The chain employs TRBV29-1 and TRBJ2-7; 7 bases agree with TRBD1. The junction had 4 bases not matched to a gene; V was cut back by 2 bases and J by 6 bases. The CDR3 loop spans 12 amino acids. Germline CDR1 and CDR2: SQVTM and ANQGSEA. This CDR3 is CSVEKGAGEQYF. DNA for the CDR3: TGCAGCGTTGAAAAGGGGGCGGGCGAGCAGTACTTC.

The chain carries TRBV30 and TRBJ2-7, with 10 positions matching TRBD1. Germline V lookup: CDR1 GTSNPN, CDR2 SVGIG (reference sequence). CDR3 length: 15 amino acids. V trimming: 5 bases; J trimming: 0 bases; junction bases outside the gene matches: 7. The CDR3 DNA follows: TGTGCCTGGGGTCAGACAGGGGGCCTCTCCTACGAGCAGTACTTC. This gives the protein CAWGQTGGLSYEQYF.